The TCR beta chain described here comes from a study of T-cell memory formation after mild COVID-19. Looking at the study overall: Clusters were largely donor specific.

General study results and limits: Still unconfirmed is whether the second-wave clones peaking on day 37 recognized SARS-CoV-2.

With 4 bases removed from V and 2 bases from J, the gap between germline ends came to 15 bases. The CDR3 extends over 16 amino acids. Germline V gene sequence: CDR1 SGHRS, CDR2 YFSETQ. TCRdb ran MiXCR on the 5' RACE reads and lists one entry per CDR3 protein. Of 350,000 to 400,000 distinct CDR3 sequences in the sample, about an eighth are singletons; the top ten hold 22%. The sample holds a few counts of this clonotype. Its target is not known. The chain has TRBV5-1 and TRBJ2-2; D is unresolved. This receptor was taken from a man in his late teens or twenties who had mild COVID-19 (a few samples of this study predate the infection). Cell type and time point are not known. The specimen was PBMCs or a T cell subset sorted from them (not recorded which). In DNA, the CDR3 is TGCGCCAGCAGCCCCCCTAGAAGGGCCAACACCGGGGAGCTGTTTTTT. This codes for CASSPPRRANTGELFF. The full variable domain, in which reference TRBV5-1 and TRBJ2-2 provide the parts outside the CDR3, is KAGVTQTPRYLIKTRGQQVTLSCSPISGHRSVSWYQQTPGQGLQFLFEYFSETQRNKGNFPGRFSGRQFSNSRSEMNVSTLELGDSALYLCASSPPRRANTGELFFGEGSRLTVL.